A single sample gave rise to the 30 T cell receptor beta chains below, sequenced in a study of T cells in Graves' hyperthyroidism and ophthalmopathy. Researchers took RNA transcripts and amplified the TCR beta CDR3 regions from them. The study used the HTBI primer set for a first-round RT-PCR of the TCR CDR3. MiXCR, run by TCRdb on the multiplex PCR reads, gives a single entry per CDR3 protein. The data hold around 340,000 distinct CDR3 sequences, with approximately 16% observed a single time. The sample taken for sequencing was blood. The origin of the receptors is a man aged 25-45 years with Graves' hyperthyroidism.

The chain is built from TRBV11-2 and TRBJ2-5; TRBD1 agrees at 9 bases. CDR1 and CDR2 (germline): SGHAT, FQNNGV. The V and J ends lost 4 bases and 5 bases, in that order; junction bases with no gene match: 17. The CDR3 covers 18 residues. CDR3 nucleotide sequence: TGTGCCAGCAGCTCCGGGACAGGGTCCTTTTCACAGTGGGAGACCCAGTACTTC. The encoded protein is CASSSGTGSFSQWETQYF. The variable domain in full, with the rest retrieved from reference TRBV11-2 and TRBJ2-5, is EAGVAQSPRYKIIEKRQSVAFWCNPISGHATLYWYQQILGQGPKLLIQFQNNGVVDDSQLPKDRFSAERLKGVDSTLKIQPAKLEDSAVYLCASSSGTGSFSQWETQYFGPGTRLLVL.

In its sample, this clonotype was seen a few times. This may be a read error: a much more frequent sequence differs by one nucleotide. V is TRBV6-2 or TRBV6-3 and J is TRBJ2-5; D call uncertain. Germline V gives CDR1 MNHEY, CDR2 SVGEGT. The CDR3 extends over 12 amino acids. CDR3 nucleotide sequence: TGTGCCAGCCTTGGGCCTGAAGAGACCCAGTGCTTC. It encodes CASLGPEETQCF.

This clonotype was seen many times. The gene calls are TRBV5-1 and TRBJ2-3, with D maybe TRBD1 (6 bases). Trimming shortened V by 5 bases and J by 0 bases, and 13 bases separated the two germline ends. Looked up from germline, CDR1 is SGHRS and CDR2 is YFSETQ. The CDR3 extends over 15 amino acids. The CDR3 DNA follows: TGCGCCAGCAGTCCTGGACAGACTAGCACAGATACGCAGTATTTT. As protein: CASSPGQTSTDTQYF.

There are many counts of this clonotype. V gene TRBV20-1 combines with J gene TRBJ1-1; unclear D gene. CDR3 length equals 11 residues. From germline, CDR1 is DFQATT and CDR2 SNEGSKA (reference sequence). Trimming took 6 bases from V and 8 from J, leaving 13 bases between them. The CDR3 loop is CSAPQENEAFF. The CDR3 DNA reads as TGCAGTGCGCCGCAGGAAAACGAAGCTTTCTTT.

The chain couples TRBV5-1 to TRBJ2-4; 9 bases agree with TRBD2. Trimming cost V 1 base and J 3 bases; bases outside gene matches: 2. Germline values: CDR1 SGHRS, CDR2 YFSETQ. The CDR3 has 15 amino acids. The CDR3 DNA sequence: TGCGCCAGCAGCTTGCTAGCGGGAAACAAAAACATTCAGTACTTC. Amino acids: CASSLLAGNKNIQYF.

A single count supports this clonotype. This may be a read error, as it is one base from a much larger clone. V gene TRBV30 combines with J gene TRBJ2-3; D may be TRBD1 (5 bases). Per the germline V gene, CDR1 is GTSNPN and CDR2 is SVGIG (reference sequence). The CDR3 covers 15 residues. CDR3 region: CASLRAQLDTGTQYF. CDR3 sequence (DNA): TGTGCCAGCCTCCGGGCCCAACTTGACACAGGTACGCAGTATTTT. Full variable domain (rest looked up from reference TRBV30 and TRBJ2-3): SQTIHQWPATLVQPVGSPLSLECTVEGTSNPNLYWYRQAAGRGLQLLFYSVGIGQISSEVPQNLSASRPQDRQFILSSKKLLLSDSGFYLCASLRAQLDTGTQYFGPGTRLTVL.

This clonotype was seen many times. J is TRBJ1-5 and V is TRBV20-1, with a tentative D call TRBD1 (5 bases). The CDR3 has 13 residues. Per germline, CDR1 DFQATT and CDR2 SNEGSKA (reference sequence). V was shortened by 5 bases and J by 3 bases, with 11 bases between the two germline ends. CDR3 sequence reads: CSARDRFNQPQHF. The CDR3 region has the DNA TGCAGTGCTCGCGACAGATTCAATCAGCCCCAGCATTTT.

The sample holds a few counts of this clonotype. J is TRBJ2-1 and V is TRBV24-1; 12 bases are a match to TRBD2. Germline CDR1 reads KGHDR; CDR2 reads SFDVKD. The J segment lost 4 bases and the V segment lost 5 bases, leaving 5 bases of the junction unmatched. The CDR3 is 16 amino acids. CDR3 in DNA: TGTGCCACCAGTGGCCCAGGACTAGCGGGATACAATGAGCAGTTCTTC. It codes for CATSGPGLAGYNEQFF.

This clonotype has just a few counts. The V gene is TRBV7-9, the J gene TRBJ1-5, with D possibly matching TRBD1 (6 bases). The ends were cut back, 4 bases at V and 9 bases at J, with 16 bases in the middle. Germline-derived CDR1 and CDR2 are SEHNR and FQNEAQ (reference sequence). The CDR3 has 14 residues. The CDR3 DNA sequence: TGTGCCAGCAGCTCGACGGACAGTTTCGGGCCCCAGCATTTT. It yields the protein CASSSTDSFGPQHF. The full variable domain, in which reference TRBV7-9 and TRBJ1-5 provide the parts outside the CDR3, is DTGVSQNPRHKITKRGQNVTFRCDPISEHNRLYWYRQTLGQGPEFLTYFQNEAQLEKSRLLSDRFSAERPKGSFSTLEIQRTEQGDSAMYLCASSSTDSFGPQHFGDGTRLSIL.

This clonotype came up a few times. The rearrangement links TRBV20-1 to TRBJ2-1, with 7 bases matching TRBD1. J lost 0 bases, V lost 5 bases, and 7 bases had no gene match. The length of the CDR3 is 15 residues. Germline V gene sequence: CDR1 DFQATT, CDR2 SNEGSKA (reference sequence). The CDR3 DNA reads TGCAGTGCTTCTAAACGGGACAGCTCCTACAATGAGCAGTTCTTC. It translates to CSASKRDSSYNEQFF.

The CDR3 reads CASSPGITGGGNEQFF. The CDR3, as DNA: TGTGCCAGCAGCCCAGGGATTACGGGAGGGGGCAATGAGCAGTTCTTC. The chain joins TRBV11-1 to TRBJ2-1, with TRBD2 matching 8 bases. CDR1 and CDR2 from the germline V gene are SGHAT and FQDESV (reference sequence). There are 16 residues in the CDR3. V dropped 5 bases and J dropped 6; count of bases not matched to a gene: 12.

This clonotype was recorded a few times. The chain joins TRBV13 to TRBJ2-7; TRBD1 matches 10 bases. The CDR3 loop spans 17 amino acids. J was trimmed by 2 bases and V by 3 bases; bases with no gene match: 10. The germline V gene has CDR1 PRHDT and CDR2 FYEKMQ (reference sequence). The CDR3 sequence is CASSLSPPGTGAYEQYF. DNA of the CDR3: TGTGCCAGCAGCTTGAGTCCCCCGGGGACAGGGGCCTACGAGCAGTACTTC.

Of note for this clonotype: Mismatch with germline at one junction end may stem from a read error. The gene calls are TRBV3-1 and TRBJ2-2; D might be TRBD2 (5 bases). The germline V gene has CDR1 LGHDT and CDR2 YNNKEL (reference sequence). CDR3 length: 12 residues. In nucleotides, the CDR3 is TGTGCCAGCAGCCATTACACCGGGGAGCGGTTTTTT. As protein: CASSHYTGERFF.

The CDR3 is CASRDRVGEKLFF. The CDR3 nucleotides read TGTGCCAGCAGAGACAGGGTTGGAGAAAAACTGTTTTTT. The gene calls are TRBV2 and TRBJ1-4; 7 bases line up with TRBD1. The J segment lost 8 bases and the V segment lost 6 bases, leaving 6 bases of the junction unmatched. The CDR3 runs to 13 residues. Germline V gives CDR1 SNHLY, CDR2 FYNNEI.

This clonotype was counted a few times. The rearrangement uses TRBV4-1 and TRBJ2-3, with 14 bases fitting TRBD2. The germline gives CDR1 MGHRA, CDR2 YSYEKL. The CDR3 loop spans 20 amino acids. The ends lost 4 bases at V and 1 base at J; junction bases unmatched: 13. The CDR3 region is CASSRPPGLAGVFGTDTQYF. CDR3 in DNA: TGCGCCAGCAGCCGCCCTCCGGGACTAGCGGGAGTATTTGGCACAGATACGCAGTATTTT.

In this sample, this clonotype turned up many times. V and J are TRBV12-3 or TRBV12-4 and TRBJ2-5; 8 nucleotides line up with TRBD1. Trimming cost V 7 bases and J 4 bases; bases outside gene matches: 5. The CDR3 consists of 13 residues. Written as DNA, the CDR3 is TGTGCCAGCATCCGAACAGGGGGAGAGACCCAGTACTTC. Its protein product is CASIRTGGETQYF.

This clonotype was counted at least ten times. The chain is built from TRBV19 and TRBJ1-2, with D perhaps TRBD1 (6 bases). V lost 7 bases and J 2 bases, leaving 11 bases between the germline ends. Per germline, CDR1 LNHDA and CDR2 SQIVND (reference sequence). The CDR3 is 13 residues long. The CDR3 here is CASTRDRNYGYTF. The CDR3 DNA follows: TGTGCCAGTACCCGTGACAGGAACTATGGCTACACCTTC.

This clonotype was seen a few times. The genes are TRBV4-1 and TRBJ2-3; 9 bases match TRBD2. Per the germline V gene, CDR1 is MGHRA and CDR2 is YSYEKL. Unmatched junction bases numbered 25, after V lost 0 bases and J lost 9 bases. This CDR3 comprises 21 residues. The CDR3 DNA follows: TGCGCCAGCAGCCAAGATCAGTTTACGGCAGGACGTCTTCCCGCGGGAGGGACGCAGTATTTT. It codes for CASSQDQFTAGRLPAGGTQYF.

V gene TRBV4-1 combines with J gene TRBJ2-3; the D gene could be TRBD1 or TRBD2 (6 bases each). Germline V CDR1 and CDR2: MGHRA, YSYEKL. This CDR3 comprises 17 residues. The V gene lost 0 bases and the J gene lost 4 bases, with 17 bases spanning the gap. The CDR3, as DNA: TGCGCCAGCAGCCAAGAAGGCGCGGGAAGGGGGGCAGATACGCAGTATTTT. This codes for CASSQEGAGRGADTQYF.

This clonotype has ten or more counts. This sequence joins TRBV24-1 and TRBJ2-5; D remains ambiguous. CDR1 KGHDR and CDR2 SFDVKD come from the germline V gene. Trimming stripped 5 bases from V and 2 bases from J, with 8 bases between. The CDR3 extends over 13 amino acids. The CDR3 spells CATSVPPQETQYF. The CDR3 DNA is TGTGCCACCAGTGTCCCACCTCAAGAGACCCAGTACTTC.

This clonotype has a handful of counts. The chain employs TRBV29-1 and TRBJ2-7, with TRBD1 identical over 10 bases. CDR3 size: 13 residues. Germline loops: CDR1 SQVTM, CDR2 ANQGSEA. V lost 5 bases to trimming and J lost 5 bases; unmatched junction nucleotides: 6. The CDR3, as DNA: TGCAGCGTTCCCGGACAGGGGGTCAACGAGCAGTACTTC. It yields the protein CSVPGQGVNEQYF.

This clonotype was seen a few times. This chain connects TRBV9 to TRBJ1-5; 7 bases align to TRBD1. CDR1 SGDLS and CDR2 YYNGEE come from the germline V gene. After removal of 0 bases from V and 6 bases from J, the junction contained 6 bases not matched to a gene. This CDR3 spans 15 amino acids. Written as DNA, the CDR3 is TGTGCCAGCAGCGTAGCCCCCCAGGGGGGTCAGCCCCAGCATTTT. As protein: CASSVAPQGGQPQHF. The entire variable domain, with the rest obtained from reference TRBV9 and TRBJ1-5, is as follows: DSGVTQTPKHLITATGQRVTLRCSPRSGDLSVYWYQQSLDQGLQFLIQYYNGEERAKGNILERFSAQQFPDLHSELNLSSLELGDSALYFCASSVAPQGGQPQHFGDGTRLSIL.

This rearrangement joins TRBV11-2 to TRBJ2-7; 8 nucleotides line up with TRBD1. The CDR3 contains 15 residues. CDR1 is SGHAT and CDR2 is FQNNGV in the germline V gene. With V trimmed by 5 bases and J by 2 bases, 8 bases remained unmatched. The CDR3 spells CASSTGTGTAYEQYF. The DNA for the CDR3 is TGTGCCAGCAGCACCGGGACAGGAACCGCCTACGAGCAGTACTTC.

The sample holds a few counts of this clonotype. V is TRBV7-3 and J is TRBJ2-2, with TRBD1 matching 8 bases. The trim removed 4 bases at V and 6 bases at J, leaving 7 bases unmatched. CDR1 SGHTA and CDR2 FQGTGA come from the germline V gene. The CDR3 extends over 15 amino acids. The CDR3 nucleotides read TGTGCCAGCAGCTCACAGGGGGTTCAGGCCGGGGAGCTGTTTTTT. This translates into CASSSQGVQAGELFF.

This clonotype was picked up a small number of times. This sequence joins TRBV6-1 and TRBJ1-2; no firm D call. Germline CDR1 MNHNS, CDR2 SASEGT. This CDR3 has 13 amino acids. Trimming removed 6 bases at V and 4 bases at J, with 12 bases between. The CDR3, as DNA: TGTGCCAGCAGCCAGACGGTAGGCTATGGCTACACCTTC. Translation: CASSQTVGYGYTF.

The sample holds many counts of this clonotype. This chain links TRBV27 with TRBJ1-4; D is possibly TRBD1 (5 bases). CDR1 is MNHEY, CDR2 SMNVEV, per germline (reference sequence). Trimming stripped 5 bases from V and 8 bases from J, with 21 bases between. This CDR3 comprises 16 residues. The CDR3 DNA follows: TGTGCCAGCAGTCCGGAACCGGGGCCGGAAGGGGAAAAACTGTTTTTT. Translating it yields CASSPEPGPEGEKLFF.

This chain uses TRBV20-1 with TRBJ2-2; TRBD1 agrees at 8 bases. The CDR3 has 14 amino acids. CDR1 is DFQATT, CDR2 SNEGSKA, per germline (reference sequence). V shed 6 bases and J 6 bases; nucleotides not matched to a gene: 9. The CDR3 protein is CSAPSSGGPGELFF. The CDR3 nucleotides are TGCAGTGCCCCCTCGTCAGGGGGCCCCGGGGAGCTGTTTTTT.

This clonotype was detected many times. The CDR3 region is CSAADTQYF. For the CDR3, the DNA is TGCAGTGCTGCTGATACGCAGTATTTT. This rearrangement joins TRBV20-1 to TRBJ2-3; D remains ambiguous. Germline CDR1 reads DFQATT; CDR2 reads SNEGSKA (reference sequence). Trimming took off 5 bases at V and 6 bases at J, with 3 bases between the two ends. The CDR3 runs to 9 residues.

Only a few counts were recorded for this clonotype. The chain is built from TRBV15 and TRBJ1-5; no reliable D call. Trimming removed 1 base at V and 7 bases at J, with 17 bases between. Germline values: CDR1 LNHNV, CDR2 YYDKDF (reference sequence). CDR3 length: 16 residues. The CDR3 protein is CATSRGGGRTGQPQHF. The CDR3 bases are TGTGCCACCAGCAGAGGGGGAGGACGGACGGGGCAGCCCCAGCATTTT.

This clonotype occurred a few times. The chain carries TRBV20-1 and TRBJ1-3, with D hard to call. Trimming left V 3 bases short and J 0 bases short, with 6 bases between. The germline V gene has CDR1 DFQATT and CDR2 SNEGSKA (reference sequence). The CDR3 length is 13 residues. The CDR3 here is CSASRLSGNTIYF. The CDR3, as DNA: TGCAGTGCTAGTCGTCTCTCTGGAAACACCATATATTTT.